This T cell receptor (beta chain) was sequenced in a study of blood T cell repertoires in COVID-19. Study-wide background: The cDNA or gDNA used as material had been derived from T cells, B-cell-depleted T cells, or PBMCs.

The CDR3 consists of 16 residues. Germline V lookup: CDR1 SGHVS, CDR2 FQNEAQ. V shed 5 bases, J shed 7 bases, and the junction held 13 bases outside the gene matches. In the original analysis: Estimation of nucleated cell counts was performed using reference gene primer amplification. Using immunoSEQ multiplex PCR, the repertoire was profiled, and TCRdb retains in-frame clones only, with some absent. The V and J calls and clone size come from that table; D and trimming were worked out from the DNA. The sample has fewer than 400,000 clones; around 92% are singletons. Participant age was roughly 18 to 90 years, and participants resided in around 24 US areas. Membership in each cohort depended on participant-reported clinical history.

The chain links TRBV7-8 to TRBJ1-4; TRBD1 matches at 7 bases. Sequenced: PBMCs or T cells enriched from blood (not recorded which). This sequence originates from a woman under 40 who had recovered from COVID-19. The CDR3 loop reads CASSPPATGIGEKLFF. The DNA for the CDR3 is TGTGCCAGCAGCCCCCCCGCGACAGGGATCGGTGAAAAACTGTTTTTT.